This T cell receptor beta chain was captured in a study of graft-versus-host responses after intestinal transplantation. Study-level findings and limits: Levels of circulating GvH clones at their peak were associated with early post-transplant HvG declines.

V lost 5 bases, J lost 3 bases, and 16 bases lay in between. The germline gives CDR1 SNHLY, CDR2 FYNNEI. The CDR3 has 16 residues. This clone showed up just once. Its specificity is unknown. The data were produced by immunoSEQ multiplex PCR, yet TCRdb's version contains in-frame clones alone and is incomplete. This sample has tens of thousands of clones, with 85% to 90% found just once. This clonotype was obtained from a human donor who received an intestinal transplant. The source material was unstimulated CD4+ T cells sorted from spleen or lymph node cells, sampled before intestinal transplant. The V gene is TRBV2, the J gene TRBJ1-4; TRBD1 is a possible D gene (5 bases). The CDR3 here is CASSLPRGSPNEKLFF. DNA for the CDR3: TGTGCCAGCAGTCTACCCCGGGGGAGTCCTAATGAAAAACTGTTTTTT.